This TCR beta chain was sequenced for a study of molecular identifiers for immune sequencing clone quantification. Isolation of naive CD8 T cells was achieved by sorting on a CD8+CD4-CCR7+CD45RA+ phenotype. The CDR3 sequence is 15 residues long. CDR1 MNHEY and CDR2 SVGAGI come from the germline V gene. Trimming removed 5 bases from V and 1 base from J, with 14 bases in between. From the PCR reads, TCRdb called clonotypes with MiXCR, one entry per CDR3 protein. The sample includes about 330,000 distinct CDR3 sequences, over 20% of them seen just once. This clonotype was observed many times. The source material was naive CD8+ T cells from blood, with Jurkat cell RNA spiked in. Regarding subset: FACS-sorted CD8+CD4-CCR7+CD45RA+ naive T cells. The source is a human donor in good health. Some libraries in this study had Jurkat cell RNA spiked in. The chain has TRBV6-5 and TRBJ2-5; D assignment may be TRBD1 or TRBD2 (5 bases each). CDR3 in amino acids: CASSPLWGSQETQYF. Here the CDR3 DNA reads TGTGCCAGCAGTCCCCTTTGGGGGTCCCAAGAGACCCAGTACTTC.